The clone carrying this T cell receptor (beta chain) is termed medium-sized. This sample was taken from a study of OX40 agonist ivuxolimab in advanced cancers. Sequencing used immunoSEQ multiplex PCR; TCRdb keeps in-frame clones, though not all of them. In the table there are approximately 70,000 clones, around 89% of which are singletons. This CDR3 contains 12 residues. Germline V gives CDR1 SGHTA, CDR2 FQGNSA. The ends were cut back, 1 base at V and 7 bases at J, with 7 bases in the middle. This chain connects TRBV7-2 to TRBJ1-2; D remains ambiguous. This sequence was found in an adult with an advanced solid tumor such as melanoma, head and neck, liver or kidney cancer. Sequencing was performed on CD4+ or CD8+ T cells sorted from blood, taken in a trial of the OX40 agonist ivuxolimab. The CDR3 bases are TGTGCCAGCAGCTTAGACGCGGGTGGCTACACCTTC. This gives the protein CASSLDAGGYTF.